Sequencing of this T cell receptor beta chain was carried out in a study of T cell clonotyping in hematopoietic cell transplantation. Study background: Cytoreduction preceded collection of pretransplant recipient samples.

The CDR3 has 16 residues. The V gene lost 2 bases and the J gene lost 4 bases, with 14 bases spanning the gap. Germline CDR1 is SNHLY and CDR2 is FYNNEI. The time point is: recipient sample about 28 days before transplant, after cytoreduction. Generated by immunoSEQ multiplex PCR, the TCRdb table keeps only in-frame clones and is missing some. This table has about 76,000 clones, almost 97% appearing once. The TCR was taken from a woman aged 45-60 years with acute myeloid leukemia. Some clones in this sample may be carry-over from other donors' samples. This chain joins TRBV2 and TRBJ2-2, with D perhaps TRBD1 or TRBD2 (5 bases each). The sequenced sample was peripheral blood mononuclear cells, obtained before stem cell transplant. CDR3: CASSEIRARGTGELFF. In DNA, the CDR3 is TGTGCCAGCAGTGAAATTCGGGCGAGGGGCACCGGGGAGCTGTTTTTT.